This TCR beta chain was sequenced for a study of blood T cells in healthy people across ages. Using a J-beta primer mix together with a sample-barcoded 5' primer, a second PCR was run for about 6 to 12 cycles. TCRdb used MiXCR to reprocess the 5' RACE reads, holding one entry per CDR3 protein. The repertoire consists of 780,000 or so distinct CDR3 sequences, with approximately 60% occurring once and the leading ten covering 20% to 30%. V trimming: 8 bases; J trimming: 4 bases; junction bases outside the gene matches: 9. Germline CDR1 is SGHTA and CDR2 is FQGNSA. This CDR3 has 16 residues. The specimen was blood. The chain carries TRBV7-2 and TRBJ2-3, with 13 nucleotides matching TRBD2. This receptor was obtained from a man aged 40-49 years in good health. Here the CDR3 reads CASRKGLAGVADTQYF. The DNA of the CDR3 is TGTGCCAGCCGAAAAGGACTAGCGGGAGTCGCAGATACGCAGTATTTT.